This is a list of T cell receptor beta chains from one sample in a study of T cells after yellow fever vaccination. TCRdb recomputed calls from the 5' RACE reads with MiXCR, one row per CDR3 protein. The repertoire holds 250,000 to 300,000 distinct CDR3 sequences, with about 5.2% as singletons. The sequencing used CD4+ T cells sorted from PBMCs, collected on the day of the yellow fever booster vaccination. These receptors all come from a man in his late teens or twenties who received the YFV17D yellow fever vaccine. Each CDR3 is given with its conserved first and last residue. Fields, in order: clone size, D gene, J gene, V gene, CDR3 protein, CDR3 DNA. The D gene is left open where the match is weak. Clone size appears in some rows only: once, few, many, or a class for an expanded clone.

many . TRBJ1-2 TRBV6-5 CASSPRVNYGYTF TGTGCCAGCAGCCCCAGGGTTAACTATGGCTACACCTTC
many TRBD1 TRBJ1-5 TRBV10-3 CAISGGQGAGQPQHF TGTGCCATCAGTGGGGGGCAGGGGGCAGGTCAGCCCCAGCATTTT
many . TRBJ2-1 TRBV7-2 CASSLGLVRGGEQFF TGTGCCAGCAGCTTAGGACTAGTGAGGGGTGGTGAGCAGTTCTTC
many TRBD2 TRBJ2-2 TRBV7-2 CASSLPYAGGHRELFF TGTGCCAGCAGCTTACCCTATGCGGGGGGGCACCGGGAGCTGTTTTTT
many . TRBJ1-4 TRBV20-1 CSAPLGGGAREKLFF TGCAGTGCCCCGCTGGGGGGGGGTGCGAGGGAAAAACTGTTTTTT
few TRBD2 TRBJ2-3 TRBV7-6 CASSAGGVRRLGAGDTQYF TGTGCCAGCAGCGCTGGCGGAGTACGGCGGCTGGGAGCGGGGGATACGCAGTATTTT
. TRBD2 TRBJ2-3 TRBV24-1 CATGGGTDTQYF TGTGCCACCGGGGGGGGGACAGATACGCAGTATTTT
many TRBD2 TRBJ2-3 TRBV4-1 CASSQAGLAGGRADTQYF TGCGCCAGCAGCCAAGCGGGACTAGCGGGGGGGCGCGCAGATACGCAGTATTTT
many TRBD1 TRBJ2-5 TRBV20-1 CSARSWTGLETQYF TGCAGTGCTAGATCCTGGACAGGGCTAGAGACCCAGTACTTC
few TRBD1 TRBJ2-1 TRBV29-1 CSVTYPDRGSYNEQFF TGCAGCGTTACCTACCCGGACAGGGGGAGTTACAATGAGCAGTTCTTC